One and the same sample provided the 8 T cell receptor beta chains below, sequenced in a study of beta chain features in type 1 diabetes. Every isolated RNA sample was fully reverse transcribed, so sequencing captured expressed TCRB transcripts. TCRdb keeps only in-frame clones here, not all; method: immunoSEQ multiplex PCR. The sample includes 680,000 or so clones, 15% of them seen just once. Sequences were obtained from naive CD4+ T cells from blood. These receptors came from a young man in good health.

The rearrangement uses TRBV5-4 and TRBJ2-2, with 10 bases lining up with TRBD1. CDR1 is SGHNT, CDR2 YYREEE, per germline (reference sequence). The CDR3 contains 15 residues. After removal of 4 bases from V and 6 bases from J, the junction contained 6 bases not matched to a gene. The CDR3 DNA is TGTGCCAGCAGCAGAAGACAGGGGGCTGCCGGGGAGCTGTTTTTT. It is translated as CASSRRQGAAGELFF. The entire variable domain, with the rest obtained from reference TRBV5-4 and TRBJ2-2, is as follows: ETGVTQSPTHLIKTRGQQVTLRCSSQSGHNTVSWYQQALGQGPQFIFQYYREEENGRGNFPPRFSGLQFPNYSSELNVNALELDDSALYLCASSRRQGAAGELFFGEGSRLTVL.

The rearrangement links TRBV18 to TRBJ1-2; D call uncertain. This CDR3 is built from 18 residues. Per the germline V gene, CDR1 is KGHSH and CDR2 is LQKENI. V lost 6 bases and J 0 bases, leaving 23 bases between the germline ends. The CDR3 DNA follows: TGTGCCAGCTCCCCAGGAAGGCCAGGCCGAACAGCTAACTATGGCTACACCTTC. Amino acid sequence: CASSPGRPGRTANYGYTF. Drawing the rest from reference TRBV18 and TRBJ1-2, the complete variable domain is NAGVMQNPRHLVRRRGQEARLRCSPMKGHSHVYWYRQLPEEGLKFMVYLQKENIIDESGMPKERFSAEFPKEGPSILRIQQVVRGDSAAYFCASSPGRPGRTANYGYTFGSGTRLTVV.

This clone showed up just a few times. The chain links TRBV11-2 to TRBJ2-7; D perhaps matches TRBD1 (6 bases). Trimming stripped 4 bases from V and 4 bases from J, with 17 bases between. From germline, CDR1 is SGHAT and CDR2 FQNNGV. The CDR3 runs 15 residues. CDR3 loop: CASSSLTGTPYEQYF. The CDR3 coding sequence is TGTGCCAGCAGCTCGTTAACCGGGACACCGTACGAGCAGTACTTC.

Only a few counts were recorded for this clone. This chain links TRBV29-1 with TRBJ1-6; D unresolved. Germline V CDR1 and CDR2: SQVTM, ANQGSEA. V was cut by 3 bases and J by 0 bases, with 3 bases left in between. CDR3 length: 13 amino acids. The CDR3 reads CSVDNSYNSPLHF. The CDR3 nucleotides are TGCAGCGTTGACAACTCCTATAATTCACCCCTCCACTTT.

The V and J genes are TRBV2 and TRBJ2-7; 7 nucleotides line up with TRBD1. The CDR3 runs 12 residues. Per germline, CDR1 SNHLY and CDR2 FYNNEI. The junction had 5 bases not matched to a gene; V was cut back by 6 bases and J by 6 bases. CDR3 sequence (DNA): TGTGCCAGCAGCAAAACAGGGGCCGAGCAGTACTTC. Protein sequence: CASSKTGAEQYF.

The CDR3 DNA is TGTGCCAGTAGTTTTAGGGGCCAGACGCTCGCGGTCCTCTTTGGGAATGAGCAGTTCTTC. Its translation: CASSFRGQTLAVLFGNEQFF. This rearrangement joins TRBV19 to TRBJ2-1; TRBD1 is a possible D gene (5 bases). Trimming pared 5 bases from V and 7 bases from J, leaving 33 bases between. The germline gives CDR1 LNHDA, CDR2 SQIVND (reference sequence). This CDR3 comprises 20 residues.

The chain carries TRBV19 and TRBJ2-7; D possibly matches TRBD1 or TRBD2 (5 bases each). Germline V CDR1 and CDR2: LNHDA, SQIVND (reference sequence). Trimming shortened V by 4 bases and J by 3 bases, and 19 bases separated the two germline ends. This CDR3 has 16 amino acids. CDR3 DNA sequence: TGTGCCAGTAGTAGTACCCCGGGACGGAAGAGCTACGAGCAGTACTTC. Residues: CASSSTPGRKSYEQYF. Drawing the rest from reference TRBV19 and TRBJ2-7, the complete variable domain is DGGITQSPKYLFRKEGQNVTLSCEQNLNHDAMYWYRQDPGQGLRLIYYSQIVNDFQKGDIAEGYSVSREKKESFPLTVTSAQKNPTAFYLCASSSTPGRKSYEQYFGPGTRLTVT.

This rearrangement joins TRBV21-1 to TRBJ2-5; the table gives TRBD2 as D, unverified against the DNA. TRBV21-1 is shown as a pseudogene. This CDR3 is 18 amino acids long. The DNA for the CDR3 is TGTGCCAGCAGCACGCCCTGGGGACTAGCGGGGGTTCGAGAGACCCAGTACTTC. It specifies CASSTPWGLAGVRETQYF.